This T cell receptor beta chain was sequenced for a study of shared clonotypes between healthy human individuals. The authors split each subset's genomic DNA evenly across several immunoSEQ plates. Assay: immunoSEQ multiplex PCR; the TCRdb copy retains only in-frame clones and omits some. This table holds around 600,000 clones, 95% to 98% found once. In the case of this clone: An end of the junction differs from the germline gene, which may be a read error.

The receptor's source is a woman aged 25 to 39 in good health. Material: naive CD4+ T cells sorted from blood. The sample's subset: CD45RA+ positively selected.

The CDR3 loop is CASSLLGRDQPQHF. The CDR3 region has the DNA TGTGCCAGCAGCTTATTAGGGCGGGATCAGCCCCAGCATTTT. The genes are TRBV27 and TRBJ1-5; D is uncertain. This CDR3 is built from 14 residues. Germline V gives CDR1 MNHEY, CDR2 SMNVEV (reference sequence).